This T cell receptor beta chain was captured by sequencing in a study of blood T cell repertoires in COVID-19. Overall study: Material from acute and convalescent COVID-19 was sourced from the United States, Italy and Spain.

Cohorts were determined from participant-reported clinical history. Trimming pared 3 bases from V and 8 bases from J, leaving 17 bases between. The length of the CDR3 is 14 residues. Germline V gives CDR1 SGDLS, CDR2 YYNGEE. Original handling: It was from reference gene primer amplification that nucleated cell counts were estimated. The repertoire was sequenced with immunoSEQ multiplex PCR; TCRdb's copy has only in-frame clones and lacks some. The V and J calls and clone size are taken from that table; D and trimming were inferred from the DNA. Here the sample spans 200,000 to 250,000 clones, approximately 86% being singletons.

The source of this sequence is a woman aged 25 to 39 who had been exposed to COVID-19. This chain uses TRBV9 with TRBJ1-1; tentatively, D is TRBD1 (5 bases). The specimen sequenced was PBMCs or T cells enriched from blood (not recorded which). In nucleotides, the CDR3 is TGTGCCAGCAGCGCCCAGGCGGCAGGGTCGGAAGCTTTCTTT. The encoded protein is CASSAQAAGSEAFF.